This T cell receptor beta chain came from a study of identical twins. Study findings and constraints: Invariant T cells like MAIT and iNKT could partly confound the zero-insertion analyses.

Germline V gene lookup returns CDR1 MNHEY and CDR2 SVGEGT. V gave up 4 bases and J gave up 9 bases; unmatched junction bases: 9. This CDR3 has 15 residues. This clonotype has ten or more counts. Its antigen is currently unknown. TCRdb redid the calling of the 5' RACE reads with MiXCR, one entry per CDR3 protein. The sample has more than 600,000 distinct CDR3 sequences; roughly 20% are singletons. The sample was also linked to a second study, of T cells expressing NK-cell markers. That paper notes: Each of roughly 6 donors carried dominant NKG2C+ clonotypes accounting for roughly 1.0-7.5% of CD8+ T cells.

This TCR came from a woman in her late teens or twenties in good health. Sequencing was carried out using PBMCs. The gene calls are TRBV6-2 or TRBV6-3 and TRBJ2-1; 10 bases fit TRBD2. The CDR3 nucleotides read TGTGCCAGCAGTTCACTAGCGGGGATGAGTGGTGAGCAGTTCTTC. The encoded protein is CASSSLAGMSGEQFF.